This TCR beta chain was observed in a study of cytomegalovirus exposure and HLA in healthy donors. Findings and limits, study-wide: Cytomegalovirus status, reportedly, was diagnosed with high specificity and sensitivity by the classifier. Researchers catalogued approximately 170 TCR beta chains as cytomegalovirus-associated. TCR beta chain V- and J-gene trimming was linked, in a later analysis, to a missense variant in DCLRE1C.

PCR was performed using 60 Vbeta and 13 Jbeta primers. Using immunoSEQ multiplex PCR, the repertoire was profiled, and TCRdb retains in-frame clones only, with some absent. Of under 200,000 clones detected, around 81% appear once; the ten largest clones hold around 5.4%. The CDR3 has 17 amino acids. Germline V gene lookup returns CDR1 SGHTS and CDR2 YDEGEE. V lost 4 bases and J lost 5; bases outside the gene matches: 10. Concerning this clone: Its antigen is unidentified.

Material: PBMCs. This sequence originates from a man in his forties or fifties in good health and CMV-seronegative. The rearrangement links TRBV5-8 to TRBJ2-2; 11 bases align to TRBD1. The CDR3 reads CASSLFRGTGGTGELFF. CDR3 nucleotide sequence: TGTGCCAGCAGCCTTTTCCGGGGGACAGGGGGAACCGGGGAGCTGTTTTTT.